What follows are 30 T cell receptor beta chains derived from one specimen sequenced in a study of post-analysis software for immune sequencing data (dated by TCRdb to the mid-2010s). Points the paper makes about the study in general: Patients showed significantly higher frequencies than controls for about five TRBV segments, among them TRBV5-6, TRBV5-1 and TRBV20-1.

Antigens for these TCRs are unknown. The library was made by PCR. TCRdb records Illumina HiSeq 2500 as the sequencer. To reduce PCR and sequencing biases, unique molecular identifiers were incorporated into the TCR beta cDNA libraries. Using fastp at Q25 and MiXCR, TCRdb reprocessed the public reads and kept productive beta chains. Records with the same CDR3 protein are collapsed into one entry carrying the most frequent genes and DNA. For this sample there are 650,000 to 850,000 distinct CDR3 sequences; under 60% appear just once. In total, the top ten clones hold approximately 5% of the sample. The sequencing sample was made of blood. All receptors come from a girl between 10 and 17 years old with multiple sclerosis.

This clonotype was seen a handful of times. The chain employs TRBV20-1 and TRBJ2-7, with 7 bases identical to TRBD2. V shed 3 bases, J shed 5 bases, and the junction held 13 bases outside the gene matches. This CDR3 contains 15 residues. In germline, CDR1 is DFQATT, CDR2 SNEGSKA (reference sequence). CDR3 sequence (DNA): TGCAGTGCTAGGGGGGGGAGACCCCTAGGCCACGAGCAGTACTTC. Translated, it gives CSARGGRPLGHEQYF.

V usage is TRBV2 and J usage is TRBJ2-7; TRBD2 matches 10 bases. The CDR3 length is 17 residues. V trimming: 2 bases; J trimming: 3 bases; junction bases outside the gene matches: 10. The germline CDR1 and CDR2 sequences are SNHLY and FYNNEI. The CDR3 nucleotides are TGTGCCAGCAGTGAACCTCCTGGAGCGGGAGGGCTCTACGAGCAGTACTTC. It translates to CASSEPPGAGGLYEQYF.

V is TRBV12-3 or TRBV12-4 and J is TRBJ2-2; D is unclear. The CDR3 sequence is 10 residues long. V dropped 8 bases and J dropped 6 bases, with 4 bases sitting between them. CDR3 protein: CASAAGELFF. DNA for the CDR3: TGTGCCAGCGCGGCCGGGGAGCTGTTTTTT.

This clonotype was observed a few times. The rearrangement uses TRBV5-1 and TRBJ1-2; a possible D gene is TRBD1 (5 bases). This CDR3 comprises 15 residues. Germline V CDR1 and CDR2: SGHRS, YFSETQ. The V and J ends lost 0 bases and 7 bases respectively, with 16 bases between them. The CDR3 region is CASSLEVAGLVGYTF. The CDR3 DNA sequence: TGCGCCAGCAGCTTGGAAGTCGCAGGGCTGGTTGGCTACACCTTC.

V is TRBV27 and J is TRBJ2-7; D uncertain. The CDR3 consists of 13 residues. Deletions cut 5 bases from V and 9 bases from J, with 17 bases between. Per the germline V gene, CDR1 is MNHEY and CDR2 is SMNVEV (reference sequence). For the CDR3, the DNA is TGTGCCAGCAGTCCCCCCAATACGGTGTGGCAGTACTTC. This codes for CASSPPNTVWQYF.

The chain carries TRBV7-9 and TRBJ1-5; a weak D match, TRBD1 (6 bases). This CDR3 contains 18 residues. Trimming took off 1 base at V and 2 bases at J, with 18 bases between the two ends. In germline, CDR1 is SEHNR, CDR2 FQNEAQ (reference sequence). The CDR3 sequence is CASSLVGGGRGGNQPQHF. The DNA of the CDR3 is TGTGCCAGCAGCTTAGTTGGGGGAGGCAGGGGTGGCAATCAGCCCCAGCATTTT.

This clonotype was seen more than once but under ten times. The rearrangement links TRBV6-6 to TRBJ1-5; D is ambiguous. V dropped 8 bases and J dropped 2 bases, with 13 bases sitting between them. The CDR3 is 14 amino acids. CDR1 MNHNY and CDR2 SVGAGI come from the germline V gene (reference sequence). CDR3 sequence (DNA): TGTGCCAGCTCACGGGTAGGCGGCAATCAGCCCCAGCATTTT. This sequence encodes CASSRVGGNQPQHF.

The chain recombines TRBV30 with TRBJ1-2; maybe TRBD1 (6 bases). This CDR3 region has 13 residues. Germline V gene lookup returns CDR1 GTSNPN and CDR2 SVGIG (reference sequence). V lost 0 bases and J 7 bases, leaving 12 bases between the germline ends. The CDR3 protein is CAWSVPGVFGYTF. The CDR3 DNA sequence: TGTGCCTGGAGTGTACCAGGGGTGTTTGGCTACACCTTC.

The table lists this clonotype with a few counts. The chain carries TRBV7-8 and TRBJ1-2; D possibly corresponds to TRBD1 (5 bases). Trimming removed 1 base at V and 1 base at J, with 19 bases between. Germline CDR1 SGHVS, CDR2 FQNEAQ. The CDR3 has 18 amino acids. The CDR3 loop is CASSLDAEGAALNYGYTF. In DNA, the CDR3 is TGTGCCAGCAGCTTAGATGCCGAAGGGGCAGCTCTTAACTATGGCTACACCTTC.

V is TRBV2 and J is TRBJ2-5; 7 bases are a match to TRBD2. Germline assignment: CDR1 SNHLY and CDR2 FYNNEI. This CDR3 contains 15 residues. V shed 0 bases and J 4 bases; nucleotides not matched to a gene: 5. CDR3 loop: CASSEALASGETQYF. As DNA, the CDR3 is TGTGCCAGCAGTGAAGCGCTTGCTAGCGGAGAGACCCAGTACTTC.

V is TRBV4-3 and J is TRBJ2-1; 9 bases fit TRBD2. CDR1 is LGHNA, CDR2 YSLEER, per germline. V shed 1 base, J shed 9 bases, and the junction held 4 bases outside the gene matches. The CDR3 is made up of 14 amino acids. CDR3 coding DNA: TGCGCCAGCAGCCAAGGCGGGGGGGATTCTGAGCAGTTCTTC. This encodes CASSQGGGDSEQFF.

The chain uses TRBV4-1 and TRBJ2-1; 12 nucleotides align to TRBD2. This CDR3 has 19 residues. The V and J ends lost 2 bases and 8 bases, in that order; junction bases with no gene match: 16. CDR1 and CDR2 (germline): MGHRA, YSYEKL. In DNA form, the CDR3 reads TGCGCCAGCAGCCAATTGGGGCTAGCGGGAGGGCCTGGTTTGGATGAGCAGTTCTTC. Translating it yields CASSQLGLAGGPGLDEQFF.

CDR3 residues: CASSSQNYEQYF. The CDR3 coding sequence is TGTGCCAGCAGTTCTCAGAACTACGAGCAGTACTTC. The rearrangement joins TRBV6-6 to TRBJ2-7, with D unclear. There are 12 residues in the CDR3. Germline V lookup: CDR1 MNHNY, CDR2 SVGAGI (reference sequence). V gave up 4 bases and J gave up 3 bases, with 7 bases separating them.

As regards this clonotype: A much larger clone lies one base from this, so it may be a read error. Written as DNA, the CDR3 is TGCAGCGTTGAAGGGGGCAGGCACAATGAGCAGTTCTTC. Its protein product is CSVEGGRHNEQFF. The chain couples TRBV29-1 to TRBJ2-1; D possibly corresponds to TRBD1 (5 bases). The V end lost 1 base, the J end lost 5 bases, and 9 bases lay between the germline ends. CDR3 length: 13 amino acids. Per germline, CDR1 SQVTM and CDR2 ANQGSEA.

The chain has TRBV29-1 and TRBJ2-7; D unclear. CDR1 and CDR2 (germline): SQVTM, ANQGSEA. This CDR3 is 13 amino acids long. The germline V and J ends were trimmed by 4 bases and 6 bases, with 16 bases remaining between them. CDR3 DNA sequence: TGCAGCGTTGTCGGAGCCTTACCGGGCGAGCAGTACTTC. Translated, it gives CSVVGALPGEQYF.

The V and J genes are TRBV6-1 and TRBJ2-4; D may be TRBD2 (5 bases). V was clipped by 2 bases and J by 3 bases, with 14 bases between them. This CDR3 spans 16 amino acids. Germline CDR1 is MNHNS and CDR2 is SASEGT. CDR3 loop: CASSETTGVGKNIQYF. The CDR3 region has the DNA TGTGCCAGCAGTGAAACGACCGGGGTTGGCAAAAACATTCAGTACTTC.

In this sample, this clonotype turned up a few times. The chain combines TRBV12-3 or TRBV12-4 with TRBJ1-4; D is perhaps TRBD1 (5 bases). The V end lost 6 bases, the J end lost 7 bases, and 9 bases lay between the germline ends. This CDR3 is 12 amino acids long. Here the CDR3 reads CASSPRGEKLFF. In nucleotides, the CDR3 is TGTGCCAGCAGCCCGAGGGGTGAAAAACTGTTTTTT.

V gene TRBV19 combines with J gene TRBJ2-1; 13 bases fit TRBD2. The CDR3 is 18 amino acids. Germline values: CDR1 LNHDA, CDR2 SQIVND (reference sequence). J gave up 9 bases and V 5 bases, and 16 bases lay outside the gene matches. The chain's CDR3 is CASSQWTSGRGRRGEQFF. In DNA form, the CDR3 reads TGTGCCAGTAGTCAATGGACTAGCGGGAGAGGTCGGCGCGGTGAGCAGTTCTTC. Looking up the rest from reference TRBV19 and TRBJ2-1 gives the full variable domain: DGGITQSPKYLFRKEGQNVTLSCEQNLNHDAMYWYRQDPGQGLRLIYYSQIVNDFQKGDIAEGYSVSREKKESFPLTVTSAQKNPTAFYLCASSQWTSGRGRRGEQFFGPGTRLTVL.

The chain employs TRBV4-3 and TRBJ2-3; 8 bases line up with TRBD1. Looked up from germline, CDR1 is LGHNA and CDR2 is YSLEER. The CDR3 length is 14 residues. Unmatched junction bases numbered 5, after V lost 8 bases and J lost 1 base. This chain's CDR3 is CASGPTGGTDTQYF. The DNA for the CDR3 is TGCGCCAGCGGACCGACAGGGGGCACAGATACGCAGTATTTT.

This clonotype came up many times. This chain connects TRBV6-6 to TRBJ1-2, with 8 bases lining up with TRBD1. The CDR3 length is 11 residues. CDR1 MNHNY and CDR2 SVGAGI come from the germline V gene (reference sequence). With 5 bases clipped from V and 7 bases from J, the junction kept 0 bases outside the gene matches. In DNA, the CDR3 is TGTGCCAGCAGTGACAGGGGTGGCTACACCTTC. Translating it yields CASSDRGGYTF.

V is TRBV20-1 and J is TRBJ1-1; D remains unclear. This CDR3 contains 13 residues. The germline V and J ends were trimmed by 0 bases and 8 bases, with 13 bases remaining between them. CDR1 is DFQATT and CDR2 is SNEGSKA in the germline V gene (reference sequence). CDR3 DNA sequence: TGCAGTGCTAGAGACGGCGGCTACAACGAAGCTTTCTTT. It is translated as CSARDGGYNEAFF.

The CDR3 loop reads CSARDFRLADSYEQYF. In DNA, the CDR3 is TGCAGTGCTAGAGATTTCCGGCTAGCGGACTCCTACGAGCAGTACTTC. V usage is TRBV20-1 and J usage is TRBJ2-7; TRBD2 aligns across 7 bases. The V gene's germline CDR1 is DFQATT and CDR2 SNEGSKA (reference sequence). This CDR3 region has 16 residues. V was pared by 0 bases and J by 0 bases, with 8 bases of the junction left unmatched.

This clonotype was seen only once. The chain is built from TRBV29-1 and TRBJ2-3, with 7 bases matching TRBD2. Unmatched junction bases numbered 5, after V lost 3 bases and J lost 5 bases. CDR1 and CDR2 (germline): SQVTM, ANQGSEA. The CDR3 spans 13 residues. CDR3 DNA sequence: TGCAGCGTTGAGGGAGGGGTGAGAGATACGCAGTATTTT. Amino acid sequence: CSVEGGVRDTQYF.

The chain links TRBV6-2 or TRBV6-3 to TRBJ2-5; tentative D call: TRBD1 (5 bases). The end of the DNA is better explained by TRBJ2-7, so the J call may be wrong. The germline gives CDR1 MNHEY, CDR2 SVGEGT. This CDR3 is 16 amino acids long. Written as DNA, the CDR3 is TGTGCCAGCAGTAAACTCGGACAAGATACAACCTACGAGCAGTACTTC. This encodes CASSKLGQDTTYEQYF.

The chain has TRBV29-1 and TRBJ2-1; TRBD2 agrees at 10 bases. The CDR3 runs 15 residues. The V gene end was trimmed by 3 bases and the J gene end by 3 bases; junction bases not matched to a gene: 5. The germline V gene encodes CDR1 SQVTM and CDR2 ANQGSEA. The CDR3: CSVEVSSGSYNEQFF. For the CDR3, the DNA is TGCAGCGTTGAGGTCTCTAGCGGGAGCTACAATGAGCAGTTCTTC.

The chain employs TRBV29-1 and TRBJ2-1; TRBD2 matches 8 bases. Germline V CDR1 and CDR2: SQVTM, ANQGSEA. This CDR3 spans 15 amino acids. Germline trimming cut 3 bases from V and 6 bases from J; bases unmatched to any gene: 10. The CDR3 region has the DNA TGCAGCGTTGACGGACCGGGACTAGTCAGCAATGAGCAGTTCTTC. As protein: CSVDGPGLVSNEQFF.

The chain recombines TRBV29-1 with TRBJ2-1; 11 bases are shared with TRBD2. V lost 4 bases and J lost 0; bases outside the gene matches: 2. Germline values: CDR1 SQVTM, CDR2 ANQGSEA. The length of the CDR3 is 15 residues. CDR3 sequence reads: CSVGGLADSYNEQFF. The CDR3 DNA follows: TGCAGCGTTGGGGGACTAGCGGACTCCTACAATGAGCAGTTCTTC.

This chain links TRBV7-3 with TRBJ2-1; TRBD2 matches 9 bases. From germline, CDR1 is SGHTA and CDR2 FQGTGA. The V and J ends lost 5 bases and 6 bases, in that order; junction bases with no gene match: 11. This CDR3 has 16 residues. The CDR3 loop reads CASSLAGASGTNEQFF. CDR3 DNA sequence: TGTGCCAGCAGCCTAGCCGGGGCTAGCGGGACCAATGAGCAGTTCTTC.

This clonotype was found a few times. V gene TRBV7-8 combines with J gene TRBJ2-5; D gene uncertain. Germline CDR1 SGHVS, CDR2 FQNEAQ. This CDR3 has 12 amino acids. V lost 7 bases and J lost 4, with 10 bases in between. The CDR3 DNA sequence: TGTGCCAGCAATCCGGTCGGAGAGACCCAGTACTTC. This encodes CASNPVGETQYF.

This clonotype was detected a few times. The chain couples TRBV2 to TRBJ1-6; perhaps TRBD1 as D (6 bases). Trimming cost V 4 bases and J 13 bases, with 14 bases left between them. Germline-derived CDR1 and CDR2 are SNHLY and FYNNEI. The CDR3 has 13 residues. CDR3 loop: CASSGPRGRPLHF. The CDR3 bases are TGTGCCAGCAGTGGGCCGCGGGGGCGCCCCCTCCACTTT.